The 22 T cell receptor beta chains below come from one sample, sequenced in a study of blood T cell repertoires in COVID-19. Clones were sequenced by immunoSEQ multiplex PCR, and TCRdb holds only the in-frame ones, with some missing. Of more than 95,000 clones in the sample, around 83% are singletons; the top ten hold 2.5% to 3.5%. The material sequenced was peripheral blood. All receptors come from a woman of 80 years or more with COVID-19, enrolled during active disease.

This chain links TRBV10-2 with TRBJ1-2, with TRBD1 identical over 8 bases. Germline V gives CDR1 WSHSY, CDR2 SAAADI. This CDR3 has 13 amino acids. V shed 3 bases and J 8 bases; nucleotides not matched to a gene: 5. In DNA form, the CDR3 reads TGCGCCAGCAGTGAACAGGGGGTTATCGGCTACACCTTC. Translation gives CASSEQGVIGYTF.

The genes are TRBV18 and TRBJ2-7, with 9 bases aligning to TRBD1. The junction had 2 bases not matched to a gene; V was cut back by 3 bases and J by 5 bases. Looked up from germline, CDR1 is KGHSH and CDR2 is LQKENI. The CDR3 has 13 amino acids. CDR3 protein: CASSPGQGDEQYF. The CDR3 DNA reads as TGTGCCAGCTCACCGGGACAGGGTGACGAGCAGTACTTC. The whole variable domain, remainder taken from reference TRBV18 and TRBJ2-7, is NAGVMQNPRHLVRRRGQEARLRCSPMKGHSHVYWYRQLPEEGLKFMVYLQKENIIDESGMPKERFSAEFPKEGPSILRIQQVVRGDSAAYFCASSPGQGDEQYFGPGTRLTVT.

This chain uses TRBV9 with TRBJ2-5, with TRBD1 matching 7 bases. CDR3 length: 15 residues. Unmatched junction bases numbered 6, after V lost 0 bases and J lost 4 bases. Germline-derived CDR1 and CDR2 are SGDLS and YYNGEE. CDR3 loop: CASSVGQGQLETQYF. CDR3 DNA sequence: TGTGCCAGCAGCGTAGGACAGGGTCAGCTAGAGACCCAGTACTTC. Looking up the rest from reference TRBV9 and TRBJ2-5 gives the full variable domain: DSGVTQTPKHLITATGQRVTLRCSPRSGDLSVYWYQQSLDQGLQFLIQYYNGEERAKGNILERFSAQQFPDLHSELNLSSLELGDSALYFCASSVGQGQLETQYFGPGTRLLVL.

This chain joins TRBV6-5 and TRBJ1-1, with D perhaps matching TRBD1 (6 bases). V was shortened by 2 bases and J by 4 bases, with 17 bases between the two germline ends. Germline CDR1 is MNHEY and CDR2 is SVGAGI. The CDR3 is made up of 16 amino acids. The CDR3 here is CASSYGLGAGVTEAFF. CDR3 bases: TGTGCCAGCAGTTACGGGTTGGGGGCAGGTGTCACTGAAGCTTTCTTT.

The chain employs TRBV12-3 or TRBV12-4 and TRBJ1-5; D is unresolved. This CDR3 has 13 amino acids. V lost 6 bases to trimming and J lost 7 bases, with 13 bases between them. As DNA, the CDR3 is TGTGCCAGCAGCCAGGCCCATGGCCAGCCCCAGCATTTT. This translates into CASSQAHGQPQHF.

The chain is built from TRBV7-9 and TRBJ2-7; possible D gene TRBD1, 5 bases. Trimming cost V 4 bases and J 2 bases, with 12 bases left between them. This CDR3 has 14 amino acids. Germline lookup yields CDR1 SEHNR and CDR2 FQNEAQ (reference sequence). The CDR3 reads CASSSQTETYEQYF. The CDR3 DNA reads TGTGCCAGCAGCTCCCAGACAGAAACCTACGAGCAGTACTTC.

This clone was recorded only once. The chain employs TRBV9 and TRBJ2-7; 8 nucleotides match TRBD1. Per the germline V gene, CDR1 is SGDLS and CDR2 is YYNGEE. CDR3 length equals 15 residues. V lost 4 bases, J lost 2 bases, and 8 bases stayed unmatched. Here the CDR3 reads CASSSGQGLTYEQYF. CDR3 coding DNA: TGTGCCAGCAGCTCCGGACAGGGACTTACCTACGAGCAGTACTTC.

The chain joins TRBV28 to TRBJ2-5; TRBD2 is a possible D gene (7 bases). The germline V gene has CDR1 MDHEN and CDR2 SYDVKM. The CDR3 has 14 amino acids. V was pared by 10 bases and J by 5 bases, with 20 bases between. The CDR3 DNA reads TGTGCCACCAATCCGGGGGGCGGGGAGGAGACCCAGTACTTC. Its translation is CATNPGGGEETQYF.

This clone was detected only once. The V gene is TRBV6-5, the J gene TRBJ2-1; D is unclear. The V gene's germline CDR1 is MNHEY and CDR2 SVGAGI. The CDR3 contains 12 residues. The ends were cut back, 6 bases at V and 9 bases at J, with 12 bases in the middle. In DNA, the CDR3 is TGTGCCAGCAGCCCAGGCCGGATTGAGCAGTTCTTC. This encodes CASSPGRIEQFF.

V gene TRBV28 combines with J gene TRBJ2-6; no clear D gene. The V gene's germline CDR1 is MDHEN and CDR2 SYDVKM. Trimming shortened V by 2 bases and J by 0 bases, and 11 bases separated the two germline ends. The CDR3 totals 17 residues. The CDR3 sequence is CASSLESTISGANVLTF. The CDR3 region has the DNA TGTGCCAGCAGTTTAGAGTCCACGATCTCTGGGGCCAACGTCCTGACTTTC.

Only one count was recorded for this clone. The chain employs TRBV3-1 (or the pseudogene TRBV3-2) and TRBJ1-5; D remains ambiguous. V dropped 3 bases and J dropped 2 bases, with 11 bases sitting between them. CDR3 length equals 15 residues. Germline-derived CDR1 and CDR2 are LGHDT and YNNKEL (reference sequence). The DNA for the CDR3 is TGTGCCAGCAGCCAGGGCACCAACGGCAATCAGCCCCAGCATTTT. Protein: CASSQGTNGNQPQHF.

This clone was seen just once. This rearrangement joins TRBV18 to TRBJ1-5; maybe TRBD1 (5 bases). Germline V CDR1 and CDR2: KGHSH, LQKENI. This CDR3 is built from 16 residues. The V and J ends lost 3 bases and 0 bases respectively, with 12 bases between them. The CDR3 nucleotides read TGTGCCAGCTCACCCCCCTCCAGGGCTAGCAATCAGCCCCAGCATTTT. This codes for CASSPPSRASNQPQHF.

The chain is built from TRBV24-1 and TRBJ1-5, with 7 bases lining up with TRBD1. The germline V gene encodes CDR1 KGHDR and CDR2 SFDVKD. This CDR3 spans 15 amino acids. Germline trimming cut 3 bases from V and 5 bases from J; bases unmatched to any gene: 6. CDR3 bases: TGTGCCACCAGTGATGACCGCACAGGGGATCAGCCCCAGCATTTT. Residues: CATSDDRTGDQPQHF.

This chain uses TRBV29-1 with TRBJ1-2; no firm D call. Looked up from germline, CDR1 is SQVTM and CDR2 is ANQGSEA. Trimming stripped 5 bases from V and 8 bases from J, with 6 bases between. This CDR3 region has 9 residues. Here the CDR3 DNA reads TGCAGCGTTACTCCGGGCTACACCTTC. Encoded protein: CSVTPGYTF.

The V and J genes are TRBV28 and TRBJ1-1, with 9 bases lining up with TRBD1. J gave up 4 bases and V 8 bases, and 8 bases lay outside the gene matches. The CDR3 extends over 14 amino acids. Per the germline V gene, CDR1 is MDHEN and CDR2 is SYDVKM. DNA of the CDR3: TGTGCCAGCTCGAAGGAGACAGGGGGCACTGAAGCTTTCTTT. Its protein product is CASSKETGGTEAFF.

The chain links TRBV6-2 or TRBV6-3 to TRBJ2-7; D might be TRBD1 (5 bases). V was trimmed by 2 bases and J by 1 base, leaving 12 bases between them. CDR3 length equals 15 residues. The germline gives CDR1 MNHEY, CDR2 SVGEGT. The CDR3 sequence: CASSYVQGVSYEQYF. DNA of the CDR3: TGTGCCAGCAGTTACGTCCAGGGTGTTTCCTACGAGCAGTACTTC.

The chain links TRBV5-8 to TRBJ2-3; 9 nucleotides agree with TRBD2. The germline V gene has CDR1 SGHTS and CDR2 YDEGEE. V was pared by 4 bases and J by 0 bases, with 15 bases of the junction left unmatched. The CDR3 has 19 amino acids. In nucleotides, the CDR3 is TGTGCCAGCAGCGAGAGCGGGAGGACATTTTCTACTAGCACAGATACGCAGTATTTT. Its protein product is CASSESGRTFSTSTDTQYF. Full variable domain (missing parts from reference TRBV5-8 and TRBJ2-3): EAGVTQSPTHLIKTRGQQATLRCSPISGHTSVYWYQQALGLGLQFLLWYDEGEERNRGNFPPRFSGRQFPNYSSELNVNALELEDSALYLCASSESGRTFSTSTDTQYFGPGTRLTVL.

The table lists this clone with a few counts. The chain has TRBV27 and TRBJ2-7; D unclear. Germline lookup yields CDR1 MNHEY and CDR2 SMNVEV (reference sequence). CDR3 length equals 13 residues. V was trimmed by 4 bases and J by 0 bases, leaving 7 bases between them. This CDR3 reads CASSYIGSYEQYF. The CDR3 DNA reads as TGTGCCAGCAGTTACATTGGCTCCTACGAGCAGTACTTC.

The J gene is TRBJ2-5, the V gene TRBV6-2 or TRBV6-3; TRBD1 agrees at 7 bases. Looked up from germline, CDR1 is MNHEY and CDR2 is SVGEGT. The ends lost 0 bases at V and 5 bases at J; junction bases unmatched: 9. The CDR3 is 16 residues long. CDR3 nucleotides: TGTGCCAGCAGTTACTCGGAAACAGGGGTAACGGAGACCCAGTACTTC. Translation: CASSYSETGVTETQYF.

J is TRBJ1-5 and V is TRBV2, with D possibly matching TRBD1 (5 bases). This CDR3 has 14 amino acids. Germline V gene sequence: CDR1 SNHLY, CDR2 FYNNEI. Trimming removed 6 bases at V and 2 bases at J, with 11 bases between. This CDR3 reads CASRGPSGNQPQHF. CDR3 nucleotides: TGTGCCAGCAGGGGGCCATCCGGCAATCAGCCCCAGCATTTT.

V gene TRBV24-1 combines with J gene TRBJ2-3; D perhaps matches TRBD2 (5 bases). Germline CDR1 is KGHDR and CDR2 is SFDVKD. CDR3 length equals 13 residues. Trimming stripped 9 bases from V and 0 bases from J, with 9 bases between. CDR3 residues: CATPGGSTDTQYF. CDR3 DNA sequence: TGTGCCACCCCGGGCGGGAGCACAGATACGCAGTATTTT.

The J gene is TRBJ1-5, the V gene TRBV10-3; D unclear. The CDR3 spans 16 residues. Looked up from germline, CDR1 is ENHRY and CDR2 is SYGVKD. Deletions cut 3 bases from V and 0 bases from J, with 12 bases between. The CDR3 protein is CAISESIGNSNQPQHF. CDR3 nucleotide sequence: TGTGCCATCAGTGAAAGCATCGGGAATAGCAATCAGCCCCAGCATTTT.